Presented here are 32 T cell receptor beta chains from one specimen sequenced in a study of cytomegalovirus exposure and HLA in healthy donors. 13 Jbeta primers and 60 Vbeta primers were used for the PCR. Libraries were prepared by immunoSEQ multiplex PCR; TCRdb keeps only in-frame clonotypes and omits some of them. The data hold roughly 150,000 clones, with more than 75% observed a single time. Sequenced sample: PBMCs. The source is a male donor in good health and CMV-seronegative.

This chain links TRBV7-3 with TRBJ1-1; a weak D match, TRBD1 (6 bases). V dropped 1 base and J dropped 6 bases, with 21 bases sitting between them. Germline V gene data show CDR1 as SGHTA and CDR2 as FQGTGA. The CDR3 is 17 residues long. The CDR3 reads CASSLIGSGRGSAEAFF. As DNA, the CDR3 is TGTGCCAGCAGCTTAATAGGGTCAGGGAGGGGGAGTGCTGAAGCTTTCTTT.

The genes are TRBV19 and TRBJ2-7; 7 bases match TRBD2. Looked up from germline, CDR1 is LNHDA and CDR2 is SQIVND (reference sequence). The CDR3 covers 14 residues. V lost 7 bases to trimming and J lost 2 bases; unmatched junction nucleotides: 8. The CDR3: CASNPGGVAYEQYF. The CDR3 bases are TGTGCCAGTAACCCTGGGGGGGTCGCCTACGAGCAGTACTTC.

The V gene is TRBV6-6, the J gene TRBJ1-6; TRBD1 matches 7 bases. The CDR3 covers 14 residues. Germline-derived CDR1 and CDR2 are MNHNY and SVGAGI (reference sequence). V was pared by 1 base and J by 8 bases, with 2 bases of the junction left unmatched. In DNA, the CDR3 is TGTGCCAGCAGTTACTACGACAGGGATTCACCCCTCCACTTT. It encodes CASSYYDRDSPLHF.

CDR3 protein: CASSPWTSGTYEQYF. CDR3 coding DNA: TGTGCCAGCAGTCCGTGGACTAGCGGGACCTACGAGCAGTACTTC. The chain is built from TRBV6-5 and TRBJ2-7; 12 bases match TRBD2. With 5 bases clipped from V and 2 bases from J, the junction kept 4 bases outside the gene matches. The CDR3 runs 15 residues. The germline CDR1 and CDR2 sequences are MNHEY and SVGAGI.

The chain combines TRBV9 with TRBJ2-6; unclear D gene. The CDR3 spans 17 residues. Trimming cost V 1 base and J 4 bases, with 15 bases left between them. The germline CDR1 and CDR2 sequences are SGDLS and YYNGEE. In nucleotides, the CDR3 is TGTGCCAGCAGCGTACAGTCTAGTCTCTCCGGGGCCAACGTCCTGACTTTC. It translates to CASSVQSSLSGANVLTF.

The rearrangement links TRBV2 to TRBJ2-7; 10 bases align to TRBD1. Trimming took 8 bases from V and 2 from J; bases not matched to a gene: 15. Germline lookup yields CDR1 SNHLY and CDR2 FYNNEI. The CDR3 totals 17 residues. The CDR3 DNA is TGTGCCAGCTTGGGGACAGGGGCCCTCCAGAATACCTACGAGCAGTACTTC. Amino acids: CASLGTGALQNTYEQYF.

The chain employs TRBV27 and TRBJ1-2; D is perhaps TRBD1 (5 bases). This CDR3 region has 17 residues. The V gene's germline CDR1 is MNHEY and CDR2 SMNVEV (reference sequence). V was pared by 0 bases and J by 5 bases, with 19 bases between. CDR3 nucleotide sequence: TGTGCCAGCAGTTTATCGGGGGGGACGGGCCTAGGATATGGCTACACCTTC. It encodes CASSLSGGTGLGYGYTF.

The table lists this clone with a count of one. V is TRBV9 and J is TRBJ2-7, with 7 bases that match TRBD1. Trimming at V came to 0 bases and at J to 0 bases, leaving 3 bases not matched to a gene. In germline, CDR1 is SGDLS, CDR2 YYNGEE. CDR3 size: 15 residues. The CDR3 is CASSVGAGGSYEQYF. CDR3 in DNA: TGTGCCAGCAGCGTAGGGGCAGGGGGCTCCTACGAGCAGTACTTC.

Notes on this clone: At one of its ends the junction is not consistent with the germline gene, which may arise from a read error. The rearrangement uses TRBV5-8 and TRBJ2-7; 7 bases are a match to TRBD1. Per the germline V gene, CDR1 is SGHTS and CDR2 is YDEGEE. The CDR3 sequence is 11 residues long. CDR3 coding DNA: TGTGCCAGCAGCGACCCGACAGGGCTTGGATTC. This gives the protein CASSDPTGLGF.

The gene calls are TRBV7-8 and TRBJ2-4, with a possible D match to TRBD1 (5 bases). CDR1 is SGHVS, CDR2 FQNEAQ, per germline. V dropped 0 bases and J dropped 0 bases, with 12 bases sitting between them. The CDR3 length is 17 residues. The CDR3 spells CASSLAWQGLAKNIQYF. The CDR3 DNA reads as TGTGCCAGCAGCTTAGCTTGGCAGGGATTAGCCAAAAACATTCAGTACTTC.

J is TRBJ2-1 and V is TRBV19, with 11 bases that match TRBD1. After removal of 5 bases from V and 7 bases from J, the junction contained 13 bases not matched to a gene. The CDR3 length is 17 residues. Germline V gene lookup returns CDR1 LNHDA and CDR2 SQIVND (reference sequence). CDR3 sequence reads: CASSPRRTGGVTNEQFF. Written as DNA, the CDR3 is TGTGCCAGTAGTCCCCGCCGGACAGGGGGCGTTACGAATGAGCAGTTCTTC.

The chain has TRBV5-6 and TRBJ2-1; 14 bases map to TRBD2. With V trimmed by 4 bases and J by 5 bases, 8 bases remained unmatched. Germline lookup yields CDR1 SGHDT and CDR2 YYEEEE. This CDR3 region has 17 residues. CDR3 in DNA: TGTGCCAGCAGCCCCAGACTAGCGGGGGGGCCTCACAATGAGCAGTTCTTC. This encodes CASSPRLAGGPHNEQFF.

V and J are TRBV15 and TRBJ1-1, with D perhaps TRBD1 (6 bases). The CDR3 contains 14 residues. V was trimmed by 5 bases and J by 7 bases, leaving 17 bases between them. Germline V gene sequence: CDR1 LNHNV, CDR2 YYDKDF (reference sequence). CDR3 in DNA: TGTGCCACCAGCGGCCGGGACACCGGGCTTGAAGCTTTCTTT. This encodes CATSGRDTGLEAFF.

A word on this clone: The junction does not match germline at one end; this may be a read error. The sample contains more than one DNA sequence encoding this CDR3. The CDR3 nucleotides are TGTGCCTCCAACAGGGACCTGAACACTGAGGCTTTCTTT. This encodes CASNRDLNTEAFF. This sequence joins TRBV10-3 and TRBJ1-1, with D perhaps matching TRBD1 (6 bases). Germline V gene data show CDR1 as ENHRY and CDR2 as SYGVKD. CDR3 size: 13 residues.

J is TRBJ1-5 and V is TRBV7-8; D not certain. Germline lookup yields CDR1 SGHVS and CDR2 FQNEAQ. V lost 6 bases and J lost 2, with 8 bases in between. The CDR3 sequence is 13 residues long. CDR3 bases: TGTGCCAGCAGTTACCCGGGCAATCAGCCCCAGCATTTT. Its protein is CASSYPGNQPQHF.

The chain links TRBV6-1 to TRBJ2-3, with 10 bases that match TRBD1. The CDR3 runs 15 residues. Germline CDR1 and CDR2: MNHNS and SASEGT. Trimming took 6 bases from V and 3 from J; bases not matched to a gene: 6. CDR3 loop: CASSPGTGVTDTQYF. DNA for the CDR3: TGTGCCAGCAGCCCCGGGACAGGGGTAACAGATACGCAGTATTTT.

V usage is TRBV18 and J usage is TRBJ1-1; tentative D call: TRBD1 (5 bases). This CDR3 spans 13 amino acids. Germline CDR1 reads KGHSH; CDR2 reads LQKENI. V was pared by 6 bases and J by 1 base, with 9 bases between. The CDR3 loop is CASSMTENTEAFF. The CDR3 region has the DNA TGTGCCAGCTCCATGACAGAGAACACTGAAGCTTTCTTT.

Only a few counts were recorded for this clone. The chain's CDR3 is CASSLTGGNQPQHF. CDR3 DNA: TGTGCCAGCAGCTTAACAGGGGGTAATCAGCCCCAGCATTTT. V usage is TRBV5-6 and J usage is TRBJ1-5, with TRBD1 identical over 8 bases. V shed 2 bases and J 4 bases; nucleotides not matched to a gene: 2. The length of the CDR3 is 14 residues. Germline V gives CDR1 SGHDT, CDR2 YYEEEE.

This clone was counted once. This chain connects TRBV7-8 to TRBJ1-4; D is unresolved. The CDR3 is made up of 14 amino acids. Trimming removed 5 bases at V and 2 bases at J, with 9 bases between. In germline, CDR1 is SGHVS, CDR2 FQNEAQ. CDR3 DNA: TGTGCCAGCAGCCCCGGACTGACTAATGAAAAACTGTTTTTT. Translation: CASSPGLTNEKLFF.

The V gene is TRBV6-1, the J gene TRBJ1-2; D may be TRBD1 (6 bases). The CDR3 totals 16 residues. The germline V gene has CDR1 MNHNS and CDR2 SASEGT. The V and J ends lost 4 bases and 3 bases respectively, with 18 bases between them. The CDR3, as DNA: TGTGCCAGCAGTGGAACCGACAGGCCCCGAGACTATGGCTACACCTTC. Protein product: CASSGTDRPRDYGYTF.

V is TRBV14 and J is TRBJ2-1, with D perhaps TRBD2 (7 bases). The germline V gene has CDR1 SGHDN and CDR2 FVKESK. CDR3 length: 14 residues. V was cut by 11 bases and J by 2 bases, with 16 bases left in between. The CDR3 region is CAVQRGGTYNEQFF. The CDR3 nucleotides read TGTGCCGTACAAAGGGGGGGGACCTACAATGAGCAGTTCTTC.

This chain connects TRBV28 to TRBJ1-5; D gene unclear. With 6 bases removed from V and 4 bases from J, the gap between germline ends came to 7 bases. CDR3 length: 12 residues. The germline CDR1 and CDR2 sequences are MDHEN and SYDVKM. The CDR3 protein is CASRNTNQPQHF. The CDR3 DNA reads TGTGCCAGCAGGAACACAAATCAGCCCCAGCATTTT. Together with reference TRBV28 and TRBJ1-5, the CDR3 gives the full variable domain: DVKVTQSSRYLVKRTGEKVFLECVQDMDHENMFWYRQDPGLGLRLIYFSYDVKMKEKGDIPEGYSVSREKKERFSLILESASTNQTSMYLCASRNTNQPQHFGDGTRLSIL.

The chain combines TRBV7-2 with TRBJ2-5; TRBD1 might be the D (5 bases). The CDR3 has 13 amino acids. Looked up from germline, CDR1 is SGHTA and CDR2 is FQGNSA. Trimming pared 5 bases from V and 0 bases from J, leaving 7 bases between. CDR3 protein: CASSLRDQETQYF. In DNA form, the CDR3 reads TGTGCCAGCAGCCTCAGGGACCAAGAGACCCAGTACTTC. The full variable domain, in which reference TRBV7-2 and TRBJ2-5 provide the parts outside the CDR3, is GAGVSQSPSNKVTEKGKDVELRCDPISGHTALYWYRQSLGQGLEFLIYFQGNSAPDKSGLPSDRFSAERTGGSVSTLTIQRTQQEDSAVYLCASSLRDQETQYFGPGTRLLVL.

The V and J genes are TRBV19 and TRBJ1-4; possible D gene TRBD1, 6 bases. V gave up 7 bases and J gave up 8 bases, with 14 bases separating them. The CDR3 has 13 amino acids. The germline V gene encodes CDR1 LNHDA and CDR2 SQIVND (reference sequence). Written as DNA, the CDR3 is TGTGCCAGTACCGGGGGGGCAAAGGAAAAACTGTTTTTT. Translating it yields CASTGGAKEKLFF. The whole variable domain, filled in from reference TRBV19 and TRBJ1-4, reads DGGITQSPKYLFRKEGQNVTLSCEQNLNHDAMYWYRQDPGQGLRLIYYSQIVNDFQKGDIAEGYSVSREKKESFPLTVTSAQKNPTAFYLCASTGGAKEKLFFGSGTQLSVL.

This clone was detected only a few times. V and J are TRBV28 and TRBJ2-5; TRBD1 matches 12 bases. Germline assignment: CDR1 MDHEN and CDR2 SYDVKM. V shed 5 bases and J 4 bases; nucleotides not matched to a gene: 5. There are 15 residues in the CDR3. CDR3 sequence reads: CASSEGTGGAETQYF. CDR3 DNA: TGTGCCAGCAGTGAAGGGACAGGGGGCGCAGAGACCCAGTACTTC. Drawing the rest from reference TRBV28 and TRBJ2-5, the complete variable domain is DVKVTQSSRYLVKRTGEKVFLECVQDMDHENMFWYRQDPGLGLRLIYFSYDVKMKEKGDIPEGYSVSREKKERFSLILESASTNQTSMYLCASSEGTGGAETQYFGPGTRLLVL.

J is TRBJ2-1 and V is TRBV4-3, with 8 nucleotides matching TRBD2. This CDR3 spans 15 amino acids. The V segment lost 2 bases and the J segment 7 bases; nucleotides outside the gene matches: 7. Germline CDR1 reads LGHNA; CDR2 reads YSLEER. CDR3 region: CASSQSSGRGNEQFF. CDR3 bases: TGCGCCAGCAGCCAATCCAGCGGGAGAGGGAATGAGCAGTTCTTC.

The chain joins TRBV7-2 to TRBJ2-7; 10 positions match TRBD1. Germline loops: CDR1 SGHTA, CDR2 FQGNSA. V was clipped by 2 bases and J by 3 bases; unmatched bases: 4. CDR3 size: 15 residues. The CDR3 loop is CASSLHGQGVYEQYF. CDR3 DNA sequence: TGTGCCAGCAGCTTACACGGACAGGGGGTCTACGAGCAGTACTTC. Full variable domain (missing parts from reference TRBV7-2 and TRBJ2-7): GAGVSQSPSNKVTEKGKDVELRCDPISGHTALYWYRQSLGQGLEFLIYFQGNSAPDKSGLPSDRFSAERTGGSVSTLTIQRTQQEDSAVYLCASSLHGQGVYEQYFGPGTRLTVT.

This clone was counted between two and nine times. V usage is TRBV28 and J usage is TRBJ2-3; weak D call: TRBD1 (6 bases). There are 15 residues in the CDR3. V shed 7 bases and J shed 1 base, with 15 bases lying between them. Germline loops: CDR1 MDHEN, CDR2 SYDVKM. CDR3 residues: CASTPLAGGTDTQYF. In DNA, the CDR3 is TGTGCCAGCACACCCCTTGCAGGGGGCACAGATACGCAGTATTTT. Supplemented by reference TRBV28 and TRBJ2-3, the full variable domain reads DVKVTQSSRYLVKRTGEKVFLECVQDMDHENMFWYRQDPGLGLRLIYFSYDVKMKEKGDIPEGYSVSREKKERFSLILESASTNQTSMYLCASTPLAGGTDTQYFGPGTRLTVL.

The chain joins TRBV7-8 to TRBJ2-1; possible D gene TRBD2, 5 bases. Germline V gene data show CDR1 as SGHVS and CDR2 as FQNEAQ. The germline V and J ends were trimmed by 4 bases and 4 bases, with 26 bases remaining between them. The CDR3 runs to 19 residues. The chain's CDR3 is CASSSLGGLRASRYNEQFF. DNA of the CDR3: TGTGCCAGCAGCTCATTAGGCGGGCTGAGGGCTAGCCGATACAATGAGCAGTTCTTC.

The rearrangement joins TRBV2 to TRBJ2-2, with D tentatively TRBD1 (6 bases). Germline V CDR1 and CDR2: SNHLY, FYNNEI. V lost 5 bases, J lost 4 bases, and 8 bases lay in between. This CDR3 spans 13 amino acids. The CDR3 region is CASSYRVTGELFF. The CDR3 region has the DNA TGTGCCAGCAGTTACAGGGTCACCGGGGAGCTGTTTTTT. Combining the CDR3 with reference TRBV2 and TRBJ2-2 gives the whole variable domain EPEVTQTPSHQVTQMGQEVILRCVPISNHLYFYWYRQILGQKVEFLVSFYNNEISEKSEIFDDQFSVERPDGSNFTLKIRSTKLEDSAMYFCASSYRVTGELFFGEGSRLTVL.

This clone turned up a few times. The genes are TRBV28 and TRBJ2-5; 7 bases line up with TRBD1. This CDR3 region has 16 residues. J gave up 11 bases and V 6 bases, and 21 bases lay outside the gene matches. CDR1 and CDR2 from the germline V gene are MDHEN and SYDVKM. CDR3 protein: CASSSLRDSTSREQYF. In nucleotides, the CDR3 is TGTGCCAGCAGCTCCCTGAGGGACAGCACTTCGAGGGAGCAGTACTTC.

The chain uses TRBV11-2 and TRBJ2-1; possibly TRBD2 for D (5 bases). Trimming removed 8 bases from V and 4 bases from J, with 18 bases in between. The CDR3 contains 15 residues. Germline assignment: CDR1 SGHAT and CDR2 FQNNGV. The CDR3 DNA sequence: TGTGCCAGCCGGGGAAGAAAGGGCAGTTACAATGAGCAGTTCTTC. It specifies CASRGRKGSYNEQFF.